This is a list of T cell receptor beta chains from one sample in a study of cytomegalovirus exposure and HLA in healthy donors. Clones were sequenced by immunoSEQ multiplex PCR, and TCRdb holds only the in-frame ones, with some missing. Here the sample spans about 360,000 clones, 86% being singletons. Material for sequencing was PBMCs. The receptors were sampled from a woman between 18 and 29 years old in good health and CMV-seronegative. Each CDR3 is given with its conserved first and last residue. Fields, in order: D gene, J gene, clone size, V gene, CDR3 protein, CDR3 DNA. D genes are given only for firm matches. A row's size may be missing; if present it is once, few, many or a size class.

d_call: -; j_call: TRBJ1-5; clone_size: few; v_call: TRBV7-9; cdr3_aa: CASSDGREGTQPQHF; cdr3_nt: TGTGCCAGCAGCGACGGCAGGGAAGGAACTCAGCCCCAGCATTTT
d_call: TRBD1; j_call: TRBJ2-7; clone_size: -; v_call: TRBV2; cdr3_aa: CASESKGQGAYEQYF; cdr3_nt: TGTGCCAGCGAAAGTAAGGGACAGGGGGCCTACGAGCAGTACTTC
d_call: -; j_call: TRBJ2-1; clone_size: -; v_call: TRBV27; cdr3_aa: CASSKGQTFYNEQFF; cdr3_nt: TGTGCCAGCAGTAAAGGACAGACCTTTTACAATGAGCAGTTCTTC
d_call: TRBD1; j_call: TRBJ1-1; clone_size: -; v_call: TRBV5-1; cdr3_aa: CASSLQGGTEAFF; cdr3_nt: TGCGCCAGCAGCTTGCAGGGGGGCACTGAAGCTTTCTTT
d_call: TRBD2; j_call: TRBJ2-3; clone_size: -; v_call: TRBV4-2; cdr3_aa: CASSHYPPRAGSLDTQYF; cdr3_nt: TGTGCCAGCAGCCACTACCCACCCCGAGCGGGGTCCCTAGATACGCAGTATTTT
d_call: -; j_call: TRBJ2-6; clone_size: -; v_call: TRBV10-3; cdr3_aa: CAIRGEADLSISGANVLTF; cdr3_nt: TGTGCCATCAGGGGAGAGGCAGACCTTTCTATCTCTGGGGCCAACGTCCTGACTTTC
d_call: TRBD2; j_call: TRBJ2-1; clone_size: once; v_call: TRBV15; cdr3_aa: CATSRRTSGINDEQFF; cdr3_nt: TGTGCCACCAGCAGAAGGACTAGCGGGATAAACGATGAGCAGTTCTTC
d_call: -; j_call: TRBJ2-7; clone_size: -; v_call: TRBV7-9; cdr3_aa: CASSSRSYEQYF; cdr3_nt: TGTGCCAGCAGCTCCAGGTCCTACGAGCAGTACTTC
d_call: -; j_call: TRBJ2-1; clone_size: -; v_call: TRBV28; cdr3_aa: CASSSPSKIGDEQFF; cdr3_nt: TGTGCCAGCAGTTCCCCCTCCAAAATCGGGGATGAGCAGTTCTTC
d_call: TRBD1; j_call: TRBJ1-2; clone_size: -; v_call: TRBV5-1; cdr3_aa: CASSPGQPYGYTF; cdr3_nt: TGCGCCAGCAGCCCGGGACAGCCCTATGGCTACACCTTC
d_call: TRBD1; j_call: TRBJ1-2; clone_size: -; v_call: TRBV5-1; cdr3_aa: CASSRQDRDYGYTF; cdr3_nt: TGCGCCAGCAGCAGGCAGGACAGGGACTATGGCTACACCTTC
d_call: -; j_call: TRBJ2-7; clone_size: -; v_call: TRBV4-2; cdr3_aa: CASSPGQSYEQYF; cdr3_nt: TGTGCCAGCAGCCCCGGACAGTCCTACGAGCAGTACTTC
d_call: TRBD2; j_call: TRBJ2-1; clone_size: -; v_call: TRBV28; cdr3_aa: CASSPSTAGANNEQFF; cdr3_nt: TGTGCCAGCAGTCCCTCAACAGCGGGGGCCAACAATGAGCAGTTCTTC
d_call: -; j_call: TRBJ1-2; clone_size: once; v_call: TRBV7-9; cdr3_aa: CASSPAGGESSSNGYTF; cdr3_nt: TGTGCCAGCAGCCCCGCGGGGGGTGAATCCAGTTCGAATGGCTACACCTTC
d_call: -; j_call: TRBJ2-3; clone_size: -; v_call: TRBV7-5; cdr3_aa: CVRSLTLTLGSTDTQYF; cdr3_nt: TGTGTCAGAAGCTTAACCCTTACCCTAGGTAGCACAGATACGCAGTATTTT
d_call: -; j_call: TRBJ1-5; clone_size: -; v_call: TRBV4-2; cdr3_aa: CASSQGARSNQPQHF; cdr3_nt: TGTGCCAGCAGCCAGGGGGCCCGGAGCAATCAGCCCCAGCATTTT
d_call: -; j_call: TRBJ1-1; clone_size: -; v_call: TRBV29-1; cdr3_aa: CSVLRGLNTEAFF; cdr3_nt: TGCAGCGTCCTCCGAGGATTGAACACTGAAGCTTTCTTT
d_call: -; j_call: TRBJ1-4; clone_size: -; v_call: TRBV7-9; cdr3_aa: CASSLARGNEKLFF; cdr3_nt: TGTGCCAGCAGCTTAGCCAGGGGCAATGAAAAACTGTTTTTT
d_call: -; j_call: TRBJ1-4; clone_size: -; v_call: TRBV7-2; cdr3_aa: CASSPGIVTNEKLFF; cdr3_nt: TGTGCCAGCAGCCCAGGGATTGTAACTAATGAAAAACTGTTTTTT
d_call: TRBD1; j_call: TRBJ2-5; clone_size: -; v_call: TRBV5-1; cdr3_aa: CASRRGTEETQYF; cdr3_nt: TGCGCCAGCAGACGAGGGACAGAAGAGACCCAGTACTTC
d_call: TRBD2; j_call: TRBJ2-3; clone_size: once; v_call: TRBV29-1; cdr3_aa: CSARGLAGSTDTQYF; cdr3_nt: TGCAGCGCCCGGGGACTAGCGGGATCCACAGATACGCAGTATTTT
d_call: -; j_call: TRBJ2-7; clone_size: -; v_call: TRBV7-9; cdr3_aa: CASSPSGQSYEQYF; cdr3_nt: TGTGCCAGCAGCCCGAGTGGACAGTCCTACGAGCAGTACTTC
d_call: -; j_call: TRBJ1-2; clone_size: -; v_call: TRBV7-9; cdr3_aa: CASSRDSTFQGYTF; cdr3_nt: TGTGCCAGCAGCCGGGATTCAACCTTTCAGGGCTACACCTTC
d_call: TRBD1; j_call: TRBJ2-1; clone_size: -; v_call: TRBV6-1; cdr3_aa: CASSAVGQGNEQFF; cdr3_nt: TGTGCCAGCAGTGCGGTGGGACAGGGGAATGAGCAGTTCTTC
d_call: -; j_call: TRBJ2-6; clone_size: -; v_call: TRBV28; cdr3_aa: CATHSGANVLTF; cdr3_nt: TGTGCCACACACTCTGGGGCCAACGTCCTGACTTTC
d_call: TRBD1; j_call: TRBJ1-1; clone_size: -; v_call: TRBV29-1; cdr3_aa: CSVARQGITEAFF; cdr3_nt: TGCAGCGTCGCAAGACAGGGCATCACTGAAGCTTTCTTT
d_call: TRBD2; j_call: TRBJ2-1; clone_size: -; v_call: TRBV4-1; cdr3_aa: CASSLPAGDEQFF; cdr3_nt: TGCGCCAGCAGCCTCCCTGCGGGGGATGAGCAGTTCTTC
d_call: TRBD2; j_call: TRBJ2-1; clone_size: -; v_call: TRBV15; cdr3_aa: CATSKGRLAGGPGEQFF; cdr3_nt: TGTGCCACCAGCAAAGGCCGGCTAGCGGGAGGGCCTGGGGAGCAGTTCTTC
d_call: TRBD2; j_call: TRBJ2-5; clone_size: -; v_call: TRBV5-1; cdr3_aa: CASSTLAGPRETQYF; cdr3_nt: TGCGCCAGCAGCACCCTAGCGGGACCTCGGGAGACCCAGTACTTC
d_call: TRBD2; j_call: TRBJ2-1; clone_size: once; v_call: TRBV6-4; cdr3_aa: CASSHLTSGDYNEQFF; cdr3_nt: TGTGCCAGCAGTCATCTCACTAGCGGGGATTACAATGAGCAGTTCTTC
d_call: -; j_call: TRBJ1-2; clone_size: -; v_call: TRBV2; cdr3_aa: CASTAQVYGYTF; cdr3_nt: TGTGCCAGCACGGCCCAGGTCTATGGCTACACCTTC
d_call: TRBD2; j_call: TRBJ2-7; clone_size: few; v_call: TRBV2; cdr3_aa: CASRDLPTSGGLYEQYF; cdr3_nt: TGTGCCAGCAGGGACCTACCTACTAGCGGGGGCCTCTACGAGCAGTACTTC
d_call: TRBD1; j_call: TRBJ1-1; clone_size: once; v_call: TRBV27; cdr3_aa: CASSLLPLDRAFF; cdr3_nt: TGTGCCAGCAGCCTCCTCCCCCTGGACAGGGCTTTCTTT